This T cell receptor (beta chain) was identified in a study of blood T cell repertoires in COVID-19. The method was immunoSEQ multiplex PCR; TCRdb's version includes in-frame clones alone and lacks a portion of them. The table includes approximately 180,000 clones, about 90% detected once. In germline, CDR1 is SGHTA, CDR2 FQGTGA. The CDR3 sequence is 15 residues long. The germline V and J ends were trimmed by 5 bases and 5 bases, with 17 bases remaining between them. Participant age was roughly 18 to 100 years, and participants resided in fewer than 25 US areas. The material sequenced was PBMCs or T cells enriched from blood (not recorded which). This TCR derives from a human donor with acute COVID-19. The donor label of this sample is uncertain. V gene TRBV7-3 combines with J gene TRBJ2-3; D remains ambiguous. CDR3 DNA: TGTGCCAGCAGCCCCTTTACCTTCGGCGGAGATACGCAGTATTTT. Translated, it gives CASSPFTFGGDTQYF.